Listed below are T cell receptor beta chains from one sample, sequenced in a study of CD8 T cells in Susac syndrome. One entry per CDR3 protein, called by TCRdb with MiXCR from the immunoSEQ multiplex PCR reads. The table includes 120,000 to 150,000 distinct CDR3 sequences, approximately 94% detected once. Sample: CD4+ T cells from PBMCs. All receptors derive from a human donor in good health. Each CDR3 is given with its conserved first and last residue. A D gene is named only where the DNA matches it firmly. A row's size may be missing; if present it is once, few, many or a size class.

CDR3 protein: CASSGREEWVGTEAFF; CDR3 DNA: TGTGCCAGCAGCGGCAGGGAAGAGTGGGTGGGCACTGAAGCTTTCTTT; clone size: NA; J gene: TRBJ1-1; D gene: NA; V gene: TRBV12-3/TRBV12-4
CDR3 protein: CASSQGNREDRNQPQHF; CDR3 DNA: TGTGCCAGCAGCCAAGGCAACAGGGAGGATCGCAATCAGCCCCAGCATTTT; clone size: NA; J gene: TRBJ1-5; D gene: NA; V gene: TRBV4-2
CDR3 protein: CASSQDPTGAYGYTF; CDR3 DNA: TGTGCCAGCAGCCAAGATCCCACAGGGGCCTATGGCTACACCTTC; clone size: NA; J gene: TRBJ1-2; D gene: TRBD1; V gene: TRBV4-2
CDR3 protein: CSARDRKGWIETQYF; CDR3 DNA: TGCAGTGCTAGAGATCGGAAGGGGTGGATAGAGACCCAGTACTTC; clone size: NA; J gene: TRBJ2-5; D gene: NA; V gene: TRBV20-1
CDR3 protein: CSARAGTSGNEQFF; CDR3 DNA: TGCAGTGCTAGAGCCGGGACTAGCGGCAATGAGCAGTTCTTC; clone size: NA; J gene: TRBJ2-1; D gene: TRBD2; V gene: TRBV20-1
CDR3 protein: CASSQGGLAGDNEQFF; CDR3 DNA: TGTGCCAGCAGCCAAGGAGGACTAGCGGGAGACAATGAGCAGTTCTTC; clone size: NA; J gene: TRBJ2-1; D gene: TRBD2; V gene: TRBV3-1
CDR3 protein: CAWSERGPGNTIYF; CDR3 DNA: TGTGCCTGGAGCGAGCGGGGGCCTGGAAACACCATATATTTT; clone size: NA; J gene: TRBJ1-3; D gene: NA; V gene: TRBV30
CDR3 protein: CASSPGGDEQFF; CDR3 DNA: TGTGCCAGCAGCCCCGGGGGGGATGAGCAGTTCTTC; clone size: NA; J gene: TRBJ2-1; D gene: TRBD2; V gene: TRBV9
CDR3 protein: CASSFRGRARSPYNEQFF; CDR3 DNA: TGTGCCAGCAGTTTTCGCGGGAGGGCCCGCTCCCCCTACAATGAGCAGTTCTTC; clone size: NA; J gene: TRBJ2-1; D gene: TRBD2; V gene: TRBV27
CDR3 protein: CASSRVRTSRNTDTQYF; CDR3 DNA: TGTGCCAGCAGCCGCGTTCGGACTAGCAGGAACACAGATACGCAGTATTTT; clone size: NA; J gene: TRBJ2-3; D gene: TRBD2; V gene: TRBV7-2
CDR3 protein: CASGLAASTDTQYF; CDR3 DNA: TGTGCTAGTGGTTTGGCGGCTAGCACAGATACGCAGTATTTT; clone size: once; J gene: TRBJ2-3; D gene: NA; V gene: TRBV12-5
CDR3 protein: CASWTGLSNQPQHF; CDR3 DNA: TGTGCCAGCTGGACAGGGTTGTCAAATCAGCCCCAGCATTTT; clone size: NA; J gene: TRBJ1-5; D gene: TRBD1; V gene: TRBV28
CDR3 protein: CASSLVGAQETQYF; CDR3 DNA: TGTGCCAGCAGCTTAGTAGGGGCCCAAGAGACCCAGTACTTC; clone size: NA; J gene: TRBJ2-5; D gene: NA; V gene: TRBV11-2
CDR3 protein: CASKSGQPYVNYGYTF; CDR3 DNA: TGTGCCAGCAAGAGTGGACAGCCCTATGTTAACTATGGCTACACCTTC; clone size: NA; J gene: TRBJ1-2; D gene: NA; V gene: TRBV27
CDR3 protein: CASSVAAVSGNTIYF; CDR3 DNA: TGTGCCAGCAGCGTAGCTGCAGTCTCTGGAAACACCATATATTTT; clone size: NA; J gene: TRBJ1-3; D gene: NA; V gene: TRBV9
CDR3 protein: CASTPSYNEQFF; CDR3 DNA: TGTGCCAGCACACCCTCCTACAATGAGCAGTTCTTC; clone size: NA; J gene: TRBJ2-1; D gene: NA; V gene: TRBV6-1
CDR3 protein: CASSPPGTSGRRNEQFF; CDR3 DNA: TGTGCCAGCTCACCACCGGGTACTAGCGGGAGGAGGAATGAGCAGTTCTTC; clone size: NA; J gene: TRBJ2-1; D gene: TRBD2; V gene: TRBV18
CDR3 protein: CASSYGNQPQHF; CDR3 DNA: TGTGCCAGCAGTTACGGAAATCAGCCCCAGCATTTT; clone size: NA; J gene: TRBJ1-5; D gene: NA; V gene: TRBV12-3/TRBV12-4
CDR3 protein: CASTRGASDTQYF; CDR3 DNA: TGTGCCAGCACCCGAGGGGCCTCAGATACGCAGTATTTT; clone size: NA; J gene: TRBJ2-3; D gene: NA; V gene: TRBV12-3/TRBV12-4
CDR3 protein: CASSPLSSGTAGELFF; CDR3 DNA: TGTGCCAGCAGCCCCCTTTCTAGCGGAACGGCCGGGGAGCTGTTTTTT; clone size: NA; J gene: TRBJ2-2; D gene: TRBD2; V gene: TRBV7-3
CDR3 protein: CASSPRGLALSYEQYF; CDR3 DNA: TGTGCCAGCAGTCCGAGGGGACTAGCGCTCTCCTACGAGCAGTACTTC; clone size: NA; J gene: TRBJ2-7; D gene: TRBD2; V gene: TRBV12-3/TRBV12-4
CDR3 protein: CASSLDTGSGVYEQYF; CDR3 DNA: TGTGCCAGCAGCTTAGATACAGGGTCAGGTGTATACGAGCAGTACTTC; clone size: NA; J gene: TRBJ2-7; D gene: NA; V gene: TRBV7-9
CDR3 protein: CASAPAGAGANVLTF; CDR3 DNA: TGTGCCAGCGCCCCCGCGGGGGCTGGGGCCAACGTCCTGACTTTC; clone size: once; J gene: TRBJ2-6; D gene: TRBD2; V gene: TRBV27
CDR3 protein: CASSQRPYSGYTF; CDR3 DNA: TGTGCCAGCAGCCAGAGGCCTTACTCTGGCTACACCTTC; clone size: NA; J gene: TRBJ1-2; D gene: NA; V gene: TRBV14
CDR3 protein: CASSFTPSDTQYF; CDR3 DNA: TGTGCCAGCAGCTTCACCCCTTCAGATACGCAGTATTTT; clone size: NA; J gene: TRBJ2-3; D gene: NA; V gene: TRBV7-3
CDR3 protein: CAWSVEGKRSNTEAFF; CDR3 DNA: TGTGCCTGGAGTGTGGAAGGGAAGAGGTCGAACACTGAAGCTTTCTTT; clone size: NA; J gene: TRBJ1-1; D gene: NA; V gene: TRBV30
CDR3 protein: CASSPPWQGDEQYF; CDR3 DNA: TGTGCCAGCTCACCACCGTGGCAGGGCGACGAGCAGTACTTC; clone size: NA; J gene: TRBJ2-7; D gene: NA; V gene: TRBV18
CDR3 protein: CASSMSLLSSTDTQYF; CDR3 DNA: TGTGCCAGTAGTATGAGTCTCCTATCCTCGACAGATACGCAGTATTTT; clone size: NA; J gene: TRBJ2-3; D gene: NA; V gene: TRBV19
CDR3 protein: CASTIFGSTNEQFF; CDR3 DNA: TGTGCCAGCACCATCTTCGGGTCCACCAATGAGCAGTTCTTC; clone size: NA; J gene: TRBJ2-1; D gene: NA; V gene: TRBV12-3/TRBV12-4
CDR3 protein: CASRARGSGADTQYF; CDR3 DNA: TGTGCCAGCAGGGCTCGGGGGAGTGGGGCAGATACGCAGTATTTT; clone size: NA; J gene: TRBJ2-3; D gene: NA; V gene: TRBV27
CDR3 protein: CASMSKGGIYGYTF; CDR3 DNA: TGTGCCAGTATGAGTAAAGGGGGGATCTATGGCTACACCTTC; clone size: NA; J gene: TRBJ1-2; D gene: NA; V gene: TRBV19
CDR3 protein: CSARDTGTVTYEQYF; CDR3 DNA: TGCAGTGCTAGAGATACCGGGACTGTCACCTACGAGCAGTACTTC; clone size: NA; J gene: TRBJ2-7; D gene: NA; V gene: TRBV20-1
CDR3 protein: CASSLFSNQPQHF; CDR3 DNA: TGCGCCAGCAGCTTGTTTTCCAATCAGCCCCAGCATTTT; clone size: NA; J gene: TRBJ1-5; D gene: NA; V gene: TRBV5-1
CDR3 protein: CASSVGRGSTGSETQYF; CDR3 DNA: TGTGCCAGCAGCGTAGGAAGGGGTAGCACCGGGAGTGAGACCCAGTACTTC; clone size: once; J gene: TRBJ2-5; D gene: NA; V gene: TRBV9
CDR3 protein: CASTSASRGGVEQYF; CDR3 DNA: TGTGCCAGCACCTCGGCCTCCAGAGGCGGGGTCGAGCAGTACTTC; clone size: NA; J gene: TRBJ2-7; D gene: NA; V gene: TRBV6-6
CDR3 protein: CASSLNRVRDQPQHF; CDR3 DNA: TGTGCCAGCAGTCTGAACAGGGTACGGGATCAGCCCCAGCATTTT; clone size: NA; J gene: TRBJ1-5; D gene: NA; V gene: TRBV6-6
CDR3 protein: CATRAEGVTDTQYF; CDR3 DNA: TGTGCCACTCGAGCGGAGGGGGTAACAGATACGCAGTATTTT; clone size: NA; J gene: TRBJ2-3; D gene: NA; V gene: TRBV24-1
CDR3 protein: CASITWGITGGRNTGELFF; CDR3 DNA: TGCGCCAGCATCACGTGGGGAATTACAGGGGGGCGGAACACCGGGGAGCTGTTTTTT; clone size: NA; J gene: TRBJ2-2; D gene: TRBD1; V gene: TRBV23-1
CDR3 protein: CASSQGVSSGMEETQYF; CDR3 DNA: TGTGCCAGCAGCCAAGGAGTGTCTAGCGGGATGGAAGAGACCCAGTACTTC; clone size: NA; J gene: TRBJ2-5; D gene: TRBD2; V gene: TRBV3-1